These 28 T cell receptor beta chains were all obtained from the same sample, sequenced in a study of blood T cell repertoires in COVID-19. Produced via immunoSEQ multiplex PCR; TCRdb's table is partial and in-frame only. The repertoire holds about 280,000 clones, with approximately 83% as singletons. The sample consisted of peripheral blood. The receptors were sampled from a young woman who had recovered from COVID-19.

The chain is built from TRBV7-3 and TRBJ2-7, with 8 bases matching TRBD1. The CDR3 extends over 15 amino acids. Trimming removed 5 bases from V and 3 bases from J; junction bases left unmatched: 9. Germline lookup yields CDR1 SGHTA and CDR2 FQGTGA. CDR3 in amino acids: CASSPGQGEGYEQYF. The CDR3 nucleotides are TGTGCCAGCAGCCCAGGACAGGGAGAAGGCTACGAGCAGTACTTC.

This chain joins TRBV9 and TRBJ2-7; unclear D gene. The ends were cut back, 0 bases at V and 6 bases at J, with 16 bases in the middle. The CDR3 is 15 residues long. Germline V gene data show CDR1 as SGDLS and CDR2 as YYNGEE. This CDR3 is CASSVVEAPLSEQYF. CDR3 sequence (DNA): TGTGCCAGCAGCGTAGTTGAGGCCCCACTTAGCGAGCAGTACTTC. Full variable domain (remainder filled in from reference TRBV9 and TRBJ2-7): DSGVTQTPKHLITATGQRVTLRCSPRSGDLSVYWYQQSLDQGLQFLIQYYNGEERAKGNILERFSAQQFPDLHSELNLSSLELGDSALYFCASSVVEAPLSEQYFGPGTRLTVT.

The CDR3 reads CASSLAGGINTEAFF. CDR3 bases: TGTGCCAGCAGCCTGGCGGGAGGGATTAACACTGAAGCTTTCTTT. This sequence joins TRBV5-5 and TRBJ1-1; D gene unclear. The V gene's germline CDR1 is SGHKS and CDR2 YYEKEE (reference sequence). The ends were cut back, 4 bases at V and 2 bases at J, with 15 bases in the middle. CDR3 size: 15 residues.

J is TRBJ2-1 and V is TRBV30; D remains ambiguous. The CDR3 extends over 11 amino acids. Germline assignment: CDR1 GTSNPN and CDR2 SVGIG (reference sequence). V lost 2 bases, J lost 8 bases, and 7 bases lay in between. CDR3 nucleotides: TGTGCCTGGAGTTTAAATTATGAGCAGTTCTTC. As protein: CAWSLNYEQFF.

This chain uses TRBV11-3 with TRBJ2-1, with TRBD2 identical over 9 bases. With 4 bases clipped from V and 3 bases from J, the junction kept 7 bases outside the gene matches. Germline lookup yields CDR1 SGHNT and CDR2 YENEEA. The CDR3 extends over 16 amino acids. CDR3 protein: CASSYRAGGSYNEQFF. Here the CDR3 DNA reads TGTGCCAGCAGCTACAGAGCGGGAGGAAGCTACAATGAGCAGTTCTTC.

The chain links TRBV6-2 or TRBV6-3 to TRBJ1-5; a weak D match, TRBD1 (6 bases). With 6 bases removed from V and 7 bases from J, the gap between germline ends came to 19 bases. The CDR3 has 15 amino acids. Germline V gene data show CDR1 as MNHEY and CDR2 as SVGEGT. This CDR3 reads CASSRGSGFQQPQHF. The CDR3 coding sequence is TGTGCCAGCAGCAGGGGTTCAGGGTTCCAGCAGCCCCAGCATTTT.

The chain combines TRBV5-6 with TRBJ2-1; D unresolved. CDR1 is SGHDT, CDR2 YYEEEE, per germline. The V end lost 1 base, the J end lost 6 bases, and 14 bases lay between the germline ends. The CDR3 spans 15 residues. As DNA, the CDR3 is TGTGCCAGCAGCTTGTTAGACGGCGGCATCAATGAGCAGTTCTTC. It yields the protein CASSLLDGGINEQFF. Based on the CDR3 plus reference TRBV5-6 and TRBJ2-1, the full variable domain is DAGVTQSPTHLIKTRGQQVTLRCSPKSGHDTVSWYQQALGQGPQFIFQYYEEEERQRGNFPDRFSGHQFPNYSSELNVNALLLGDSALYLCASSLLDGGINEQFFGPGTRLTVL.

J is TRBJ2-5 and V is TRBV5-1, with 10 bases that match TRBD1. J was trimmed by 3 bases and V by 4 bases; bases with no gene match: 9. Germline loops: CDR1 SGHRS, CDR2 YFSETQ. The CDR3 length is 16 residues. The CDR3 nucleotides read TGCGCCAGCAGCCCGGGGGACAGGGGACCCAAAGAGACCCAGTACTTC. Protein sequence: CASSPGDRGPKETQYF.

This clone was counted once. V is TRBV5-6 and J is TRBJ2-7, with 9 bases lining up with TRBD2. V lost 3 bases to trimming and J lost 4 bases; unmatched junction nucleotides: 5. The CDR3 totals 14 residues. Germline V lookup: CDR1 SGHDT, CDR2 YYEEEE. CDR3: CASSSGLARYEQYF. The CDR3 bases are TGTGCCAGCAGCTCCGGACTAGCGCGGTACGAGCAGTACTTC.

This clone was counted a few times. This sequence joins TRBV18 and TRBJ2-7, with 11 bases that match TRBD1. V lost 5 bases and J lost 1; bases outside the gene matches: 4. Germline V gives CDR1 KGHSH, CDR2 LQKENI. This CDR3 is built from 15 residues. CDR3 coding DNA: TGTGCCAGCTCAGCCGGACAGGGGGCATCCTACGAGCAGTACTTC. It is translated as CASSAGQGASYEQYF.

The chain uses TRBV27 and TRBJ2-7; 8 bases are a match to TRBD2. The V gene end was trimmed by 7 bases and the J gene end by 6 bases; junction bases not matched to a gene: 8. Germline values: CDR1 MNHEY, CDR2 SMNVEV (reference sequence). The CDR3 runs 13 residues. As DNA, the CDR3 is TGTGCCAGCACCCCGGGGGGGGCTAGCGAGCAGTACTTC. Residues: CASTPGGASEQYF.

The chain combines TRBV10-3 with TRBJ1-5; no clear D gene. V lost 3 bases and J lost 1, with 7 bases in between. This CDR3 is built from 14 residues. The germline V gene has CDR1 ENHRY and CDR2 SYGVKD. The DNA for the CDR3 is TGTGCCATCAGTGACCTTGTAAGCAATCAGCCCCAGCATTTT. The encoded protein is CAISDLVSNQPQHF.

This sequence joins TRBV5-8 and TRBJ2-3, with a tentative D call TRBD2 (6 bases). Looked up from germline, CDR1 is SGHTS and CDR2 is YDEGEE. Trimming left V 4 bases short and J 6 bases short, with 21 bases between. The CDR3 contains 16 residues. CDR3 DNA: TGTGCCAGCAGCGACCGCACGGCGGGCGGGATGGATACGCAGTATTTT. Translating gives CASSDRTAGGMDTQYF.

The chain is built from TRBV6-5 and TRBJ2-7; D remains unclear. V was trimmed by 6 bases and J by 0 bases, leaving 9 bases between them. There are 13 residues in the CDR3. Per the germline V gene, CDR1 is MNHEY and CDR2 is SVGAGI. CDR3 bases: TGTGCCAGCAGGACTGAGAGCTCCTACGAGCAGTACTTC. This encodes CASRTESSYEQYF.

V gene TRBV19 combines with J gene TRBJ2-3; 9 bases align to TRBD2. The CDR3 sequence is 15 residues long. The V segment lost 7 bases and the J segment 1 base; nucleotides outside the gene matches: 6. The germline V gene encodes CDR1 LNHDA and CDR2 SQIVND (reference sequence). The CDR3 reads CASTTTSGGTDTQYF. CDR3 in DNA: TGTGCCAGTACCACGACTAGCGGTGGCACAGATACGCAGTATTTT.

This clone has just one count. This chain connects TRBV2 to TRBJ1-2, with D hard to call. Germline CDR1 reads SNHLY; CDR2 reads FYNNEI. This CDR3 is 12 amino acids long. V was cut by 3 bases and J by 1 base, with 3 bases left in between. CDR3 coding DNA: TGTGCCAGCAGTGACGTTAACTATGGCTACACCTTC. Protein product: CASSDVNYGYTF.

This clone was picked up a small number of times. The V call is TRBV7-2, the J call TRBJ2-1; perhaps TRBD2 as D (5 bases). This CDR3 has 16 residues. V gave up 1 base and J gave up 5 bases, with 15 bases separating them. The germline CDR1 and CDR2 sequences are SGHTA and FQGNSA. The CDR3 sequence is CASSLGTGLRNNEQFF. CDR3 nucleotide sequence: TGTGCCAGCAGCTTAGGTACCGGACTGAGAAACAATGAGCAGTTCTTC.

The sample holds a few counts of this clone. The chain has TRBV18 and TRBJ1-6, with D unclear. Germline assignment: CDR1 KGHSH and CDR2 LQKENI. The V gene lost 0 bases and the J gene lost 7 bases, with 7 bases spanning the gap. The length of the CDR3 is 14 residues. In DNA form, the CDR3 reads TGTGCCAGCTCACCACCACGGGGAAATTCACCCCTCCACTTT. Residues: CASSPPRGNSPLHF.

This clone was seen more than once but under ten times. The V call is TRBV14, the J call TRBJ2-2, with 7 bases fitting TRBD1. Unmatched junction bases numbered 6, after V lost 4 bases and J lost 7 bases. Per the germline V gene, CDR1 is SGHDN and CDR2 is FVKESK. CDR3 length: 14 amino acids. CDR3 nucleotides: TGTGCCAGCAGCCTCCAAACAGGGGACGGGGAGCTGTTTTTT. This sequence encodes CASSLQTGDGELFF.

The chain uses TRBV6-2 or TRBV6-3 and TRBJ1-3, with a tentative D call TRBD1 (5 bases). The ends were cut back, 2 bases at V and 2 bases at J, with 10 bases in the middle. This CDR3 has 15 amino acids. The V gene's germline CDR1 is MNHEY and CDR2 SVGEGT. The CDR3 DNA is TGTGCCAGCAGTTACGCGACAGAAACTGGAAACACCATATATTTT. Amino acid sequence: CASSYATETGNTIYF.

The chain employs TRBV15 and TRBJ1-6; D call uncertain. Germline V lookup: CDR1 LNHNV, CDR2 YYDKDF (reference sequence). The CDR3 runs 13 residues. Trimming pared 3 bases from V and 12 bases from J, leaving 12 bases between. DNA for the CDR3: TGTGCCACCAGCAGGGTATACGAGGGACCCCTCCACTTT. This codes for CATSRVYEGPLHF.

As DNA, the CDR3 is TGTGCCAGCAGTTTAACCCAGGGAACCACCGGGGAGCTGTTTTTT. It specifies CASSLTQGTTGELFF. V gene TRBV27 combines with J gene TRBJ2-2, with D maybe TRBD1 (5 bases). Germline values: CDR1 MNHEY, CDR2 SMNVEV (reference sequence). The CDR3 spans 15 residues. Trimming left V 2 bases short and J 4 bases short, with 11 bases between.

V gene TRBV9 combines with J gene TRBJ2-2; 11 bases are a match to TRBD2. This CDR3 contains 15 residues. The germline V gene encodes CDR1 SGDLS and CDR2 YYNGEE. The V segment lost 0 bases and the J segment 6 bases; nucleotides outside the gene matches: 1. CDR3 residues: CASSVGGLAAGELFF. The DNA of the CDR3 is TGTGCCAGCAGCGTAGGGGGACTAGCGGCCGGGGAGCTGTTTTTT.

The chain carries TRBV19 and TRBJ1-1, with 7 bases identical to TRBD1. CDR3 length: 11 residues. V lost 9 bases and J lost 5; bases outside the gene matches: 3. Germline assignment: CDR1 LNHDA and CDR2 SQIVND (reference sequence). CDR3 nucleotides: TGTGCCAGCATACAGGGGACTGAAGCTTTCTTT. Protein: CASIQGTEAFF.

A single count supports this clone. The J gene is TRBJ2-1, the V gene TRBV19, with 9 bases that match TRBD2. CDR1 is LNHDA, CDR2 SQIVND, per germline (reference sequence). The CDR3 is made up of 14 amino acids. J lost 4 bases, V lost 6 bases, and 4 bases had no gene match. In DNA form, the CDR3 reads TGTGCCAGTAGAGGGACTAGCAGATACAATGAGCAGTTCTTC. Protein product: CASRGTSRYNEQFF.

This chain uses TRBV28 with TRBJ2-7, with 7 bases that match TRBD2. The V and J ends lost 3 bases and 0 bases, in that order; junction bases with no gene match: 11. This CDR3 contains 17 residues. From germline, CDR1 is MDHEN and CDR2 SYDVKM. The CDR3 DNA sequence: TGTGCCAGCAGTTTGGCCGTTCGCGGGAGCCCCTCCTACGAGCAGTACTTC. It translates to CASSLAVRGSPSYEQYF.

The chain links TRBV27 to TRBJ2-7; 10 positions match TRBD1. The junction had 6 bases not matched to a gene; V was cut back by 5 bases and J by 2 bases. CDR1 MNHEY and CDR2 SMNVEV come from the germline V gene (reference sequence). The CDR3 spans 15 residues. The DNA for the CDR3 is TGTGCCAGCAGTGGGACAGGGGCCGCTGCCTACGAGCAGTACTTC. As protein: CASSGTGAAAYEQYF.

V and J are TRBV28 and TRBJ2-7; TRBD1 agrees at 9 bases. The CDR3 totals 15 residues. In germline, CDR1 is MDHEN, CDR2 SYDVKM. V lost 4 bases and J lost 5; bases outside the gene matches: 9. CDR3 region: CASSSEGTGSHEQYF. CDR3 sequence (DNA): TGTGCCAGCAGTTCCGAGGGGACAGGGTCCCACGAGCAGTACTTC.